The source of this T cell receptor (beta chain) is a study of kidney transplant recipient with SARS-CoV-2 infection. TCRdb processed the reads anew with MiXCR; each CDR3 protein has one entry. The data contain roughly 230,000 distinct CDR3 sequences, about 30% of them singletons. Trimming removed 1 base from V and 6 bases from J; junction bases left unmatched: 8. The CDR3 loop spans 16 amino acids. Regarding this clonotype: A single base separates this from a much larger clone, so it may be a read error.

The sequence derives from a male patient younger than 45 who had COVID-19 and was a kidney transplant recipient. These T cells may partly come from the graft donor. The input for sequencing was a blood sample, taken at baseline and between days 110 and 120 from a kidney transplant recipient. The chain employs TRBV12-3 or TRBV12-4 and TRBJ1-5; 8 nucleotides match TRBD1. The CDR3 bases are TGTGCCAGCAGTTTAGTATCTCCACAGGGGGGTCAGCCCCAGCATTTT. It yields the protein CASSLVSPQGGQPQHF.